This T cell receptor beta chain was recorded in a study of shared clonotypes between healthy human individuals. Findings and limits, study-wide: Large sequencing depth failed to make sorted-subset sequencing complete, rarefaction showed.

Sequencing was at deep level. Each sorted subset replicate got 200 ng genomic DNA, around 29,000 genomes. TCRdb's table, derived via immunoSEQ multiplex PCR, lists solely in-frame clones and lacks some. The repertoire holds about 1.1 million clones, approximately 75% seen once, with more than 0.85% in the top ten. V shed 0 bases and J shed 4 bases, with 9 bases lying between them. Germline loops: CDR1 KGHSY, CDR2 FQNENV. The CDR3 consists of 14 residues. Turning to this clone: Its cognate antigen is unknown.

The receptor was derived from a man aged 18 to 30 in good health. Some clones in this sample may be carry-over from other donors' samples. Input material: memory CD4+ T cells from PBMCs. The subset: CD45RA-negative fraction. The chain links TRBV16 to TRBJ1-2; D call uncertain. The CDR3 coding sequence is TGTGCCAGCAGCCAATCGCGGGGTACCTATGGCTACACCTTC. Translated, it gives CASSQSRGTYGYTF.